The 10 T cell receptor beta chains below all came from one sample that was sequenced in a study of blood T cells in healthy people across ages. A second PCR, run for about 7 to 11 cycles, used a sample-barcoded 5' primer plus a J-beta primer mix. A single record per CDR3 protein comes from TCRdb applying MiXCR to the 5' RACE reads. The top ten clones hold under 4% of a sample with about 800,000 distinct CDR3 sequences, 20% to 30% of them seen once. These data were also filed under a second study, of T cells of mothers and their children.

Sequencing was performed on blood. These receptors were taken from a boy aged 10-17 years in good health.

The chain is built from TRBV6-5 and TRBJ1-1; 7 bases match TRBD1. This CDR3 is 13 amino acids long. With 6 bases clipped from V and 4 bases from J, the junction kept 5 bases outside the gene matches. Germline V gene lookup returns CDR1 MNHEY and CDR2 SVGAGI. CDR3 DNA sequence: TGTGCCAGCAGCTGGGAGGGGGCCACTGAAGCTTTCTTT. It is translated as CASSWEGATEAFF.

V usage is TRBV27 and J usage is TRBJ2-2; D could derive from TRBD1 or TRBD2 (6 bases each). The germline V and J ends were trimmed by 4 bases and 3 bases, with 12 bases remaining between them. CDR1 and CDR2 from the germline V gene are MNHEY and SMNVEV (reference sequence). The CDR3 has 15 residues. CDR3 bases: TGTGCCAGCAGTTACGGGGGCGGGGACACCGGGGAGCTGTTTTTT. Amino acids: CASSYGGGDTGELFF.

The gene calls are TRBV4-3 and TRBJ1-2; no firm D call. V lost 4 bases to trimming and J lost 0 bases, with 15 bases between them. Germline CDR1 reads LGHNA; CDR2 reads YSLEER. CDR3 size: 16 residues. Here the CDR3 DNA reads TGCGCCAGCAGCCTCGCAGACGGATCTTCTAACTATGGCTACACCTTC. It encodes CASSLADGSSNYGYTF.

This clonotype was counted between two and nine times. The V and J genes are TRBV20-1 and TRBJ2-7; no definite D call. This CDR3 comprises 12 residues. Per the germline V gene, CDR1 is DFQATT and CDR2 is SNEGSKA (reference sequence). Trimming took 3 bases from V and 1 from J, leaving 7 bases between them. The CDR3 nucleotides are TGCAGTGCTAGTAGCAGTTCCTACGAGCAGTACTTC. Its protein is CSASSSSYEQYF.

Turning to this clonotype: Its ends do not fully match the called genes, so a read error is possible. This chain connects TRBV24-1 to TRBJ2-6, with unresolved D. Germline values: CDR1 KGHDR, CDR2 SFDVKD. The CDR3 extends over 15 amino acids. The CDR3 coding sequence is TGTGCCACCAGTGATCCCAGCTCTGGAGCCAACGTCCTGACTTTC. This encodes CATSDPSSGANVLTF.

In its sample, this clonotype was seen a few times. The chain is built from TRBV29-1 and TRBJ2-7, with unresolved D. Germline V gene sequence: CDR1 SQVTM, CDR2 ANQGSEA. V lost 5 bases to trimming and J lost 7 bases, with 12 bases between them. This CDR3 has 11 residues. CDR3 in DNA: TGCAGCGTTCAAACCGTGGTTGAGCAGTACTTC. It specifies CSVQTVVEQYF.

V is TRBV20-1 and J is TRBJ2-3; no definite D call. The ends were cut back, 5 bases at V and 4 bases at J, with 13 bases in the middle. The length of the CDR3 is 13 residues. The V gene's germline CDR1 is DFQATT and CDR2 SNEGSKA (reference sequence). For the CDR3, the DNA is TGCAGTGCTCCCTTCCTTGCCGCAGATACGCAGTATTTT. This encodes CSAPFLAADTQYF.

This clonotype was detected only a few times. The J gene is TRBJ2-6, the V gene TRBV4-2; 7 bases are a match to TRBD2. CDR3 size: 19 residues. Germline CDR1 LGHNA, CDR2 YNFKEQ. With V trimmed by 0 bases and J by 0 bases, 8 bases remained unmatched. The CDR3 reads CASSQDFTSEDSGANVLTF. The CDR3 region has the DNA TGTGCCAGCAGCCAAGATTTTACTAGCGAGGACTCTGGGGCCAACGTCCTGACTTTC.

The chain employs TRBV5-4 and TRBJ2-1, with 8 positions matching TRBD2. CDR3 size: 15 residues. J was trimmed by 0 bases and V by 4 bases; bases with no gene match: 3. Looked up from germline, CDR1 is SGHNT and CDR2 is YYREEE (reference sequence). CDR3 in amino acids: CASSKLAVSYNEQFF. In nucleotides, the CDR3 is TGTGCCAGCAGCAAACTAGCGGTCTCCTACAATGAGCAGTTCTTC.

The gene calls are TRBV12-3 or TRBV12-4 and TRBJ2-2, with a possible D match to TRBD2 (7 bases). Between the trimmed V and J ends, which lost 6 bases and 7 bases, there was a span of 18 bases. The length of the CDR3 is 15 residues. CDR3 nucleotides: TGTGCCAGCAGCTGGGGGGGCGGGAGTGGCGGGGAGCTGTTTTTT. Residues: CASSWGGGSGGELFF.